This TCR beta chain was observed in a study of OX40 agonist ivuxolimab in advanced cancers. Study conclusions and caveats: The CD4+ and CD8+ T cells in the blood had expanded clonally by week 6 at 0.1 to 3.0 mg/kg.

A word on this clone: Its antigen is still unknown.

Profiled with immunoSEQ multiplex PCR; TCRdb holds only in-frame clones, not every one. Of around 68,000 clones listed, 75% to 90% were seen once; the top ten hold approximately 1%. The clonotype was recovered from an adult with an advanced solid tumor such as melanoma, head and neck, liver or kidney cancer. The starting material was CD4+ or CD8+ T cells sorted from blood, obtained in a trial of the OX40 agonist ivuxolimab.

The CDR3 bases are TGCAGCGTACTAATCACAGGGGTGGAGACCCAGTACTTC. Protein sequence: CSVLITGVETQYF. The V call is TRBV29-1, the J call TRBJ2-5; TRBD1 matches at 7 bases. Germline loops: CDR1 SQVTM, CDR2 ANQGSEA. The CDR3 spans 13 residues. The V gene end was trimmed by 6 bases and the J gene end by 5 bases; junction bases not matched to a gene: 9.